One sample yielded the 22 T cell receptor beta chains listed below, sequenced in a study of T cell responses to AZD1222 COVID-19 vaccine. TCRdb's copy holds only in-frame clones and misses some; the assay was immunoSEQ multiplex PCR. This sample has roughly 150,000 clones; about 91% occur once, and the top ten carry roughly 2.1%. This specimen was peripheral blood, taken on day 0 of AZD1222 vaccination. The receptor source for this set is an adult in good health.

In regard to this clone: Other DNA variants within this sample encode the same CDR3. The rearrangement joins TRBV30 to TRBJ1-1; D not certain. V was cut by 0 bases and J by 6 bases, with 5 bases left in between. The CDR3 is 11 amino acids. Looked up from germline, CDR1 is GTSNPN and CDR2 is SVGIG (reference sequence). The CDR3, as DNA: TGTGCCTGGAGTGTACTAGCTGAAGCTTTCTTT. This sequence encodes CAWSVLAEAFF.

This rearrangement joins TRBV25-1 to TRBJ2-5; perhaps TRBD2 as D (5 bases). Germline CDR1 MGHDK, CDR2 SYGVNS. The CDR3 is made up of 16 amino acids. The V and J ends lost 6 bases and 1 base respectively, with 18 bases between them. CDR3: CASRSDFRLVQETQYF. The CDR3 nucleotides read TGTGCCAGCAGATCGGACTTTAGACTGGTCCAAGAGACCCAGTACTTC.

V gene TRBV7-8 combines with J gene TRBJ2-7; 16 bases are a match to TRBD2. V gave up 1 base and J gave up 5 bases; unmatched junction bases: 8. The germline gives CDR1 SGHVS, CDR2 FQNEAQ. The CDR3 contains 18 residues. CDR3 nucleotide sequence: TGTGCCAGCAGCTTAGGGGGACTAGCGGGAGGGCAGTTCCACGAGCAGTACTTC. Amino acid sequence: CASSLGGLAGGQFHEQYF. The entire variable domain, with the rest obtained from reference TRBV7-8 and TRBJ2-7, is as follows: GAGVSQSPRYKVAKRGQDVALRCDPISGHVSLFWYQQALGQGPEFLTYFQNEAQLDKSGLPSDRFFAERPEGSVSTLKIQRTQQEDSAVYLCASSLGGLAGGQFHEQYFGPGTRLTVT.

V usage is TRBV19 and J usage is TRBJ2-1; D possibly corresponds to TRBD2 (5 bases). Per the germline V gene, CDR1 is LNHDA and CDR2 is SQIVND (reference sequence). Trimming took 0 bases from V and 6 from J, leaving 9 bases between them. CDR3 length: 14 residues. The CDR3 region has the DNA TGTGCCAGTAGTATAGAACTAGTCATCAATGAGCAGTTCTTC. Translated: CASSIELVINEQFF.

This clone was seen just once. V and J are TRBV25-1 and TRBJ2-1; 11 bases line up with TRBD2. V lost 2 bases, J lost 15 bases, and 6 bases stayed unmatched. The CDR3 runs 13 residues. From germline, CDR1 is MGHDK and CDR2 SYGVNS. The CDR3 here is CASSELLAGVRFF. The CDR3 coding sequence is TGTGCCAGCAGTGAACTACTAGCGGGAGTTCGGTTCTTC.

The chain has TRBV28 and TRBJ2-3; perhaps D is TRBD1 or TRBD2 (5 bases each). The germline V and J ends were trimmed by 4 bases and 6 bases, with 8 bases remaining between them. Germline V gives CDR1 MDHEN, CDR2 SYDVKM. CDR3 size: 12 residues. The CDR3 bases are TGTGCCAGCAGTTCCGGGACGGATACGCAGTATTTT. Translation: CASSSGTDTQYF.

The V and J genes are TRBV6-5 and TRBJ2-5; D not certain. The V gene lost 0 bases and the J gene lost 3 bases, with 8 bases spanning the gap. Germline CDR1 reads MNHEY; CDR2 reads SVGAGI. The CDR3 spans 14 residues. The CDR3 bases are TGTGCCAGCAGTTACTCGGGCGGAGAAGAGACCCAGTACTTC. This gives the protein CASSYSGGEETQYF.

This clone was seen only once. The CDR3 here is CASSHGGSGRNTDTQYF. Written as DNA, the CDR3 is TGTGCCAGCAGCCATGGGGGTAGCGGGAGGAACACAGATACGCAGTATTTT. V is TRBV5-4 and J is TRBJ2-3; the match to TRBD2 covers 10 bases. The CDR3 sequence is 17 residues long. Looked up from germline, CDR1 is SGHNT and CDR2 is YYREEE (reference sequence). V gave up 4 bases and J gave up 2 bases; unmatched junction bases: 10.

The CDR3: CASSLGPHYEQYF. The CDR3 DNA sequence: TGTGCCAGCAGTTTAGGACCGCACTACGAGCAGTACTTC. V usage is TRBV6-5 and J usage is TRBJ2-7; no firm D call. CDR1 and CDR2 (germline): MNHEY, SVGAGI. The length of the CDR3 is 13 residues. V lost 4 bases and J 3 bases, leaving 10 bases between the germline ends.

This clone was seen once. The V and J genes are TRBV4-3 and TRBJ1-1; perhaps TRBD1 as D (5 bases). CDR1 and CDR2 from the germline V gene are LGHNA and YSLEER. CDR3 length: 13 residues. V shed 1 base and J shed 8 bases, with 11 bases lying between them. CDR3 loop: CASSQAQDSEAFF. The DNA for the CDR3 is TGCGCCAGCAGCCAAGCACAGGACTCCGAAGCTTTCTTT.

The chain recombines TRBV28 with TRBJ2-7, with 13 bases aligning to TRBD2. J lost 0 bases, V lost 6 bases, and 8 bases had no gene match. The CDR3 has 17 residues. Germline loops: CDR1 MDHEN, CDR2 SYDVKM. DNA for the CDR3: TGTGCCAGCAGACCTCCGGGACTAGCGGGACGCTCCTACGAGCAGTACTTC. Protein sequence: CASRPPGLAGRSYEQYF.

The chain is built from TRBV28 and TRBJ2-2; 9 bases line up with TRBD2. Germline V lookup: CDR1 MDHEN, CDR2 SYDVKM. With 5 bases clipped from V and 4 bases from J, the junction kept 11 bases outside the gene matches. The CDR3 covers 17 residues. The CDR3 sequence: CASSPRNSGSFTGELFF. CDR3 sequence (DNA): TGTGCCAGCAGTCCTCGCAATAGCGGGAGCTTCACCGGGGAGCTGTTTTTT.

V is TRBV6-5 and J is TRBJ2-3; 7 nucleotides agree with TRBD2. This CDR3 contains 14 residues. The germline V gene has CDR1 MNHEY and CDR2 SVGAGI. Unmatched junction bases numbered 5, after V lost 2 bases and J lost 6 bases. The CDR3 here is CASSYLAEADTQYF. Here the CDR3 DNA reads TGTGCCAGCAGTTACCTAGCGGAAGCTGATACGCAGTATTTT.

The J gene is TRBJ2-2, the V gene TRBV4-3; 9 bases fit TRBD1. There are 16 residues in the CDR3. Germline values: CDR1 LGHNA, CDR2 YSLEER. Unmatched junction bases numbered 4, after V lost 0 bases and J lost 5 bases. CDR3 residues: CASSQDLGTGTGELFF. CDR3 in DNA: TGCGCCAGCAGCCAAGATCTGGGGACAGGGACCGGGGAGCTGTTTTTT.

The gene calls are TRBV5-1 and TRBJ2-1, with D perhaps matching TRBD2 (6 bases). Between the trimmed V and J ends, which lost 0 bases and 13 bases, there was a span of 11 bases. This CDR3 spans 12 amino acids. CDR1 is SGHRS, CDR2 YFSETQ, per germline. CDR3 DNA: TGCGCCAGCAGCTTGGCCAACGGGGGACAGTTCTTC. Translated: CASSLANGGQFF.

The CDR3 spells CASSWGQGAAEAFF. DNA for the CDR3: TGCGCCAGCAGCTGGGGACAGGGGGCGGCAGAAGCTTTCTTT. V gene TRBV5-1 combines with J gene TRBJ1-1; 12 bases are a match to TRBD1. The CDR3 spans 14 residues. Trimming cost V 3 bases and J 8 bases; bases outside gene matches: 5. Germline CDR1 is SGHRS and CDR2 is YFSETQ.

J is TRBJ1-3 and V is TRBV19; D is undetermined. V was clipped by 3 bases and J by 0 bases, with 9 bases between them. Germline V gives CDR1 LNHDA, CDR2 SQIVND (reference sequence). This CDR3 comprises 15 residues. The CDR3 sequence: CASSISGPSGNTIYF. CDR3 sequence (DNA): TGTGCCAGTAGTATTAGTGGCCCCTCTGGAAACACCATATATTTT.

This clone was counted a single time. The junction departs from the called germline gene at one end, perhaps through a read error. V gene TRBV6-5 combines with J gene TRBJ2-1; 9 bases align to TRBD1. CDR3 length: 13 amino acids. Germline-derived CDR1 and CDR2 are MNHEY and SVGAGI. CDR3 bases: TGTGCCAGTGTAACAGGGGGCGGAAATGTGCAGTTCTTC. This gives the protein CASVTGGGNVQFF.

This clone was detected only a few times. The chain is built from TRBV30 and TRBJ1-3; 7 bases align to TRBD1. The germline V gene encodes CDR1 GTSNPN and CDR2 SVGIG (reference sequence). This CDR3 spans 15 amino acids. Losses at the gene ends were 4 bases for V and 0 bases for J; bases not matched to a gene: 6. The CDR3 DNA follows: TGTGCCTGGATGGACAGGTCTCACTCTGGAAACACCATATATTTT. Protein: CAWMDRSHSGNTIYF.

V and J are TRBV10-3 and TRBJ2-7, with 9 nucleotides matching TRBD2. This CDR3 spans 15 amino acids. Germline V CDR1 and CDR2: ENHRY, SYGVKD. Trimming at V came to 3 bases and at J to 4 bases, leaving 7 bases not matched to a gene. DNA of the CDR3: TGTGCCATCAGTGAAGGTCTAGCGGGATTGTACGAGCAGTACTTC. Amino acids: CAISEGLAGLYEQYF.

The gene calls are TRBV6-2 or TRBV6-3 and TRBJ2-7, with D perhaps given as TRBD1 or TRBD2 (5 bases each). Germline V gene sequence: CDR1 MNHEY, CDR2 SVGEGT. The CDR3 has 17 amino acids. V lost 5 bases to trimming and J lost 7 bases, with 27 bases between them. CDR3 nucleotides: TGTGCCAGCAGTCAATTACGGCCACCCGCTGGGACCGGGGAGCAGTACTTC. Protein: CASSQLRPPAGTGEQYF.

The chain employs TRBV30 and TRBJ2-7, with TRBD1 as a possible D gene (5 bases). The CDR3 is made up of 12 amino acids. CDR1 and CDR2 from the germline V gene are GTSNPN and SVGIG (reference sequence). Deletions cut 2 bases from V and 0 bases from J, with 5 bases between. The CDR3 nucleotides read TGTGCCTGGAGTAGGGGCTCCTACGAGCAGTACTTC. The encoded protein is CAWSRGSYEQYF.